The clone carrying this T cell receptor (beta chain) showed up just once. Antigen: not known. Each replicate PCR on the sorted subsets used 200 to 250 ng DNA (around 30,000 T cell genomes). Sequencing used immunoSEQ multiplex PCR; TCRdb keeps in-frame clones, though not all of them. The sample lists 2 million to 2.5 million clones, 90% to 95% occurring once. The data originate from a study of shared clonotypes between healthy human individuals. Findings and caveats of the study: Sequencing depth was predicted to influence how clonotypes are shared among donors.

This CDR3 has 14 amino acids. From germline, CDR1 is MDHEN and CDR2 SYDVKM. V was clipped by 6 bases and J by 2 bases, with 11 bases between them. From CD4+ cells came CD45RA+ naive and CD45RA-negative memory subsets. The genes are TRBV28 and TRBJ2-1; D is possibly TRBD2 (6 bases). Input material: naive CD4+ T cells from PBMCs. The subset: CD45RA+ positively selected. The origin of this receptor is a man aged 18 to 29 in good health. Some clones in this sample may be carry-over from other donors' samples. In nucleotides, the CDR3 is TGTGCCAGCAGATCCGGGGGACCCTACAATGAGCAGTTCTTC. Protein: CASRSGGPYNEQFF.